The 9 T cell receptor beta chains in this list originate from one sample, sequenced in a study of T-cell reconstitution after alpha-beta-depleted transplantation in children (dated by TCRdb to 2016 to 2018). What the treatment or condition label conveys for this sample: allogeneic hematopoietic cell transplantation with graft depleted of TCRalphabeta T cells and CD19 B cells. Receptor libraries were prepared by PCR. The sequencer listed for this sample is Illumina HiSeq 2500. Molecular barcoding was employed in the preparation of TCR libraries, with unique molecular identifiers being used to normalize TCRbeta repertoire quantification. The public reads were reprocessed in TCRdb via fastp at Q25 and MiXCR, keeping in-frame beta chains. Rows are unified per CDR3 protein, each entry keeping the most common DNA and genes. The sample table shows around 600,000 distinct CDR3 sequences, and 20% to 25% are seen once. 12% to 15% of the sample rests with the top ten.

Sequenced here: PBMCs, mostly from graft donor cells, sampled 360 days after TCRalphabeta/CD19-depleted stem cell transplant. Receptors were obtained from a boy in the first two years of life who had a stem cell transplant for acute myeloid leukemia, so the T cells may come from the graft donor.

The sample holds a few counts of this clonotype. This chain joins TRBV12-3 or TRBV12-4 and TRBJ1-2; possible D gene TRBD1, 6 bases. This CDR3 spans 15 amino acids. Between the trimmed V and J ends, which lost 2 bases and 2 bases, there was a span of 12 bases. The CDR3 reads CASSLQGTANYGYTF. The CDR3 bases are TGTGCCAGCAGTTTACAGGGGACCGCGAACTATGGCTACACCTTC.

This clonotype was picked up many times. The chain is built from TRBV12-3 or TRBV12-4 and TRBJ1-2, with TRBD1 matching over 9 bases. V trimming: 5 bases; J trimming: 8 bases; junction bases outside the gene matches: 6. This CDR3 has 13 residues. The CDR3 reads CASSQDRGGGYTF. The CDR3 DNA reads TGTGCCAGCAGTCAGGACAGGGGTGGCGGCTACACCTTC.

This clonotype occurred many times. V and J are TRBV12-3 or TRBV12-4 and TRBJ1-2; a possible D gene is TRBD1 (6 bases). The CDR3 runs 18 residues. V gave up 5 bases and J gave up 6 bases, with 28 bases separating them. The CDR3 spells CASSPVTGPGELSHGYTF. In nucleotides, the CDR3 is TGTGCCAGCAGTCCTGTAACCGGTCCAGGGGAACTATCTCATGGCTACACCTTC.

CDR3 DNA sequence: TGCGCCAGCAGCCAGGACAGGGCTTCACCCCTCCACTTT. Protein product: CASSQDRASPLHF. The V and J genes are TRBV5-1 and TRBJ1-6; 8 bases fit TRBD1. CDR1 and CDR2 (germline): SGHRS, YFSETQ. The V gene end was trimmed by 4 bases and the J gene end by 9 bases; junction bases not matched to a gene: 3. CDR3 size: 13 residues.

A few counts support this clonotype. The chain carries TRBV27 and TRBJ1-6; 8 nucleotides agree with TRBD1. The CDR3 totals 13 residues. Germline CDR1 is MNHEY and CDR2 is SMNVEV (reference sequence). J was trimmed by 14 bases and V by 3 bases; bases with no gene match: 6. The CDR3 DNA is TGTGCCAGCAGTTTCGGGACAGGACGATCCCTCCACTTT. Its translation: CASSFGTGRSLHF.

The chain recombines TRBV13 with TRBJ2-5; 8 positions match TRBD1. CDR1 and CDR2 (germline): PRHDT, FYEKMQ (reference sequence). The length of the CDR3 is 14 residues. V was pared by 9 bases and J by 5 bases, with 11 bases of the junction left unmatched. DNA of the CDR3: TGTGCCAGTATCGGACAGGGAGCAAAGGAGACCCAGTACTTC. Translating it yields CASIGQGAKETQYF.

The chain's CDR3 is CASSLAAAYGYTF. CDR3 nucleotides: TGCGCCAGCAGCTTGGCGGCGGCCTATGGCTACACCTTC. The chain employs TRBV5-1 and TRBJ1-2; D ambiguous. Germline V CDR1 and CDR2: SGHRS, YFSETQ. Trimming removed 0 bases at V and 4 bases at J, with 7 bases between. The CDR3 consists of 13 residues.

This clonotype was detected many times. The V and J genes are TRBV27 and TRBJ1-6; D remains unclear. The germline CDR1 and CDR2 sequences are MNHEY and SMNVEV (reference sequence). CDR3 length: 17 residues. V gave up 3 bases and J gave up 0 bases, with 12 bases separating them. CDR3 sequence reads: CASSLGFPGSYNSPLHF. CDR3 nucleotides: TGTGCCAGCAGTTTGGGCTTCCCGGGCTCCTATAATTCACCCCTCCACTTT.

This chain connects TRBV27 to TRBJ2-3; D possibly corresponds to TRBD1 (6 bases). The ends were cut back, 5 bases at V and 0 bases at J, with 12 bases in the middle. The CDR3 consists of 15 residues. Germline values: CDR1 MNHEY, CDR2 SMNVEV (reference sequence). The CDR3 loop is CASSTLTGSTDTQYF. CDR3 sequence (DNA): TGTGCCAGCAGTACCTTGACAGGTAGCACAGATACGCAGTATTTT.